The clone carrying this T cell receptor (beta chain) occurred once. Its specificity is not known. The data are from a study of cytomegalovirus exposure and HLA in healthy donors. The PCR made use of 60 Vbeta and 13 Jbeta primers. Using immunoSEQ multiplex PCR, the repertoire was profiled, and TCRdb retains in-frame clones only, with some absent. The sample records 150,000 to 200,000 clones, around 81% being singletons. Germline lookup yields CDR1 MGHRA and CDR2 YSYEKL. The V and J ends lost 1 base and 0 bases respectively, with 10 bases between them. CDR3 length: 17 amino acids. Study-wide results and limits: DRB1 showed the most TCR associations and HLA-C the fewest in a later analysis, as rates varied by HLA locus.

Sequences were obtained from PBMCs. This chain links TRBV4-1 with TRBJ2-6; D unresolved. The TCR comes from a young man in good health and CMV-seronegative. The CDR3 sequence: CASSQGRVYSGANVLTF. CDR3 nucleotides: TGCGCCAGCAGCCAAGGTCGGGTTTACTCTGGGGCCAACGTCCTGACTTTC.